One sample yielded the 18 T cell receptor beta chains listed below, sequenced in a study of cytomegalovirus exposure and HLA in healthy donors. Vbeta (60) and Jbeta (13) primers were used in the PCR. Repertoires were generated with immunoSEQ multiplex PCR, while TCRdb's copy carries only in-frame clones and drops some. The sample yields roughly 43,000 clones, 60% to 80% seen once. Sequenced input: PBMCs. The receptors stem from a man aged 25-45 years in good health and CMV-seronegative.

As regards this clone: The sample carries other DNA sequences with the same CDR3. The chain employs TRBV15 and TRBJ2-7, with D perhaps TRBD2 (6 bases). This CDR3 has 13 residues. Germline-derived CDR1 and CDR2 are LNHNV and YYDKDF (reference sequence). With 0 bases removed from V and 4 bases from J, the gap between germline ends came to 7 bases. In DNA form, the CDR3 reads TGTGCCACCAGCAGAGACCGGGGGTACGAGCAGTACTTC. It translates to CATSRDRGYEQYF. Variable domain in full (rest from reference TRBV15 and TRBJ2-7): DAMVIQNPRYQVTQFGKPVTLSCSQTLNHNVMYWYQQKSSQAPKLLFHYYDKDFNNEADTPDNFQSRRPNTSFCFLDIRSPGLGDTAMYLCATSRDRGYEQYFGPGTRLTVT.

This chain uses TRBV21-1 with TRBJ2-5; TRBD2, as called in the table, went unchecked against the DNA. TRBV21-1 represents a pseudogene. CDR3 length: 15 residues. CDR3 sequence: CASSKSDWVQETQYF. CDR3 in DNA: TGTGCCAGCAGCAAAAGTGACTGGGTGCAAGAGACCCAGTACTTC.

The gene calls are TRBV19 and TRBJ1-2; D unclear. This CDR3 region has 14 residues. Germline values: CDR1 LNHDA, CDR2 SQIVND (reference sequence). Trimming took off 7 bases at V and 4 bases at J, with 16 bases between the two ends. The CDR3 here is CASTTPAGSYGYTF. In DNA form, the CDR3 reads TGTGCCAGTACCACCCCGGCGGGTTCCTATGGCTACACCTTC.

The chain combines TRBV19 with TRBJ2-1; 9 positions agree with TRBD2. The CDR3 is 17 residues long. Germline lookup yields CDR1 LNHDA and CDR2 SQIVND (reference sequence). Trimming removed 3 bases from V and 5 bases from J; junction bases left unmatched: 11. CDR3: CASSIYGGRARHNEQFF. The CDR3 DNA reads TGTGCCAGTAGTATTTACGGCGGGAGGGCCAGGCACAATGAGCAGTTCTTC.

The genes are TRBV2 and TRBJ1-2; no clear D gene. The CDR3 totals 14 residues. V was trimmed by 7 bases and J by 4 bases, leaving 16 bases between them. The germline gives CDR1 SNHLY, CDR2 FYNNEI. This CDR3 reads CASKDTAHLYGYTF. The CDR3 coding sequence is TGTGCCAGCAAGGATACAGCCCATCTCTATGGCTACACCTTC.

The CDR3 spells CASSRDNSNYGYTF. CDR3 DNA: TGTGCCAGTAGTAGGGACAACTCTAACTATGGCTACACCTTC. J is TRBJ1-2 and V is TRBV19, with a tentative D call TRBD1 (6 bases). Trimming shortened V by 4 bases and J by 0 bases, and 9 bases separated the two germline ends. CDR1 LNHDA and CDR2 SQIVND come from the germline V gene (reference sequence). This CDR3 region has 14 residues.

This rearrangement joins TRBV28 to TRBJ2-7; D uncertain. Germline V lookup: CDR1 MDHEN, CDR2 SYDVKM. The length of the CDR3 is 14 residues. V was trimmed by 5 bases and J by 0 bases, leaving 11 bases between them. The CDR3 sequence: CASSPRGGSYEQYF. The CDR3 DNA reads TGTGCCAGCAGTCCGCGTGGCGGCTCCTACGAGCAGTACTTC.

The CDR3 DNA reads as TGTGCCAGCAGCCGGGACATAACCCCTTTGGGCACTGAAGCTTTCTTT. Its translation is CASSRDITPLGTEAFF. This chain uses TRBV5-4 with TRBJ1-1; TRBD1 might be the D (6 bases). Trimming stripped 4 bases from V and 4 bases from J, with 20 bases between. CDR3 size: 16 residues. In germline, CDR1 is SGHNT, CDR2 YYREEE (reference sequence).

The chain carries TRBV5-1 and TRBJ2-3; 7 nucleotides line up with TRBD2. Germline CDR1 is SGHRS and CDR2 is YFSETQ. Unmatched junction bases numbered 7, after V lost 4 bases and J lost 2 bases. The CDR3 contains 15 residues. CDR3 loop: CASSGMSGDTDTQYF. In DNA form, the CDR3 reads TGCGCCAGCAGCGGGATGAGCGGGGACACAGATACGCAGTATTTT.

The rearrangement uses TRBV11-2 and TRBJ2-5, with a possible D match to TRBD1 (5 bases). V dropped 5 bases and J dropped 1 base, with 11 bases sitting between them. Germline V CDR1 and CDR2: SGHAT, FQNNGV. The CDR3 sequence is 14 residues long. The CDR3 DNA reads TGTGCCAGCAGCCTACAAAGGGGCCAAGAGACCCAGTACTTC. This encodes CASSLQRGQETQYF.

This clone was counted only a few times. The chain has TRBV29-1 and TRBJ1-2; TRBD1 might be the D (6 bases). The V gene lost 7 bases and the J gene lost 3 bases, with 18 bases spanning the gap. CDR3 length equals 14 residues. Germline CDR1 SQVTM, CDR2 ANQGSEA. The CDR3 DNA reads TGCAGCGCGATCATGGACAGCCCTTACTATGGCTACACCTTC. Its protein product is CSAIMDSPYYGYTF.

This chain connects TRBV2 to TRBJ2-3, with 11 positions matching TRBD2. The germline V gene has CDR1 SNHLY and CDR2 FYNNEI. Unmatched junction bases numbered 6, after V lost 6 bases and J lost 1 base. This CDR3 has 16 amino acids. CDR3 loop: CASRRKTSGGTDTQYF. The DNA for the CDR3 is TGTGCCAGCAGAAGAAAGACTAGCGGGGGCACAGATACGCAGTATTTT.

This clone was detected only once. V gene TRBV11-3 combines with J gene TRBJ2-2, with 8 bases lining up with TRBD2. Germline V CDR1 and CDR2: SGHNT, YENEEA. V shed 2 bases and J 6 bases; nucleotides not matched to a gene: 8. This CDR3 spans 16 amino acids. In nucleotides, the CDR3 is TGTGCCAGCAGCTTACAATCCAGCGGGAGCCCCGGGGAGCTGTTTTTT. Its protein is CASSLQSSGSPGELFF. The full variable domain, completed using reference TRBV11-3 and TRBJ2-2, is EAGVVQSPRYKIIEKKQPVAFWCNPISGHNTLYWYLQNLGQGPELLIRYENEEAVDDSQLPKDRFSAERLKGVDSTLKIQPAELGDSAVYLCASSLQSSGSPGELFFGEGSRLTVL.

The genes are TRBV19 and TRBJ2-2; D remains ambiguous. The CDR3 consists of 15 residues. Deletions cut 4 bases from V and 6 bases from J, with 15 bases between. Per germline, CDR1 LNHDA and CDR2 SQIVND (reference sequence). The CDR3 spells CASSTKSQSAGELFF. The CDR3 DNA sequence: TGTGCCAGTAGTACGAAGAGCCAAAGCGCCGGGGAGCTGTTTTTT.

The chain couples TRBV19 to TRBJ2-2; perhaps TRBD2 as D (5 bases). Per the germline V gene, CDR1 is LNHDA and CDR2 is SQIVND (reference sequence). V lost 8 bases, J lost 8 bases, and 12 bases lay in between. The CDR3 has 12 amino acids. The CDR3 region is CASRTLWGELFF. DNA of the CDR3: TGTGCCAGTCGGACTCTCTGGGGGGAGCTGTTTTTT. Full variable domain (remainder filled in from reference TRBV19 and TRBJ2-2): DGGITQSPKYLFRKEGQNVTLSCEQNLNHDAMYWYRQDPGQGLRLIYYSQIVNDFQKGDIAEGYSVSREKKESFPLTVTSAQKNPTAFYLCASRTLWGELFFGEGSRLTVL.

This clone was counted only a few times. The V gene is TRBV5-1, the J gene TRBJ2-1, with 8 bases identical to TRBD2. This CDR3 region has 18 residues. Looked up from germline, CDR1 is SGHRS and CDR2 is YFSETQ. With 0 bases clipped from V and 3 bases from J, the junction kept 11 bases outside the gene matches. This chain's CDR3 is CASSLVGSGIQNYNEQFF. The CDR3 bases are TGCGCCAGCAGCTTGGTTGGTAGCGGGATACAGAACTACAATGAGCAGTTCTTC.

The V gene is TRBV11-3, the J gene TRBJ1-2, with D perhaps matching TRBD1 (6 bases). The germline gives CDR1 SGHNT, CDR2 YENEEA. Between the trimmed V and J ends, which lost 5 bases and 4 bases, there was a span of 14 bases. The CDR3 loop spans 14 amino acids. This chain's CDR3 is CASSPGRGSYGYTF. In DNA form, the CDR3 reads TGTGCCAGCAGCCCAGGCAGGGGAAGCTATGGCTACACCTTC.

This clone came up a few times. V gene TRBV6-6 combines with J gene TRBJ1-5; 9 nucleotides match TRBD1. The CDR3 loop spans 15 amino acids. After removal of 6 bases from V and 5 bases from J, the junction contained 8 bases not matched to a gene. The germline V gene has CDR1 MNHNY and CDR2 SVGAGI (reference sequence). The CDR3 spells CASRILGQGYQPQHF. For the CDR3, the DNA is TGTGCCAGCAGGATTTTGGGACAGGGTTATCAGCCCCAGCATTTT.